This TCR beta chain was sequenced for a study of memory CD4+ T cells and cytomegalovirus serostatus. The V end was cut by 3 bases, the J end by 2 bases, with 4 bases between. Germline lookup yields CDR1 KGHSH and CDR2 LQKENI. CDR3 length equals 12 residues. Profiled with immunoSEQ multiplex PCR; TCRdb holds only in-frame clones, not every one. Altogether 84,000 or so clones are present, over 80% being singletons, with the ten largest covering roughly 0.79%. The sort gate was single viable CD3+CD4+CD8-CD45RO+ cells for memory CD4+ T cells. Comments on this clone: Other DNA variants within this sample encode the same CDR3.

The sequence was collected from an adult in good health and CMV-seronegative. The sample comprised memory CD4+ T cells from blood. The chain links TRBV18 to TRBJ2-5; D gene unclear. This chain's CDR3 is CASSPYQETQYF. The CDR3 nucleotides are TGTGCCAGCTCACCCTATCAAGAGACCCAGTACTTC.